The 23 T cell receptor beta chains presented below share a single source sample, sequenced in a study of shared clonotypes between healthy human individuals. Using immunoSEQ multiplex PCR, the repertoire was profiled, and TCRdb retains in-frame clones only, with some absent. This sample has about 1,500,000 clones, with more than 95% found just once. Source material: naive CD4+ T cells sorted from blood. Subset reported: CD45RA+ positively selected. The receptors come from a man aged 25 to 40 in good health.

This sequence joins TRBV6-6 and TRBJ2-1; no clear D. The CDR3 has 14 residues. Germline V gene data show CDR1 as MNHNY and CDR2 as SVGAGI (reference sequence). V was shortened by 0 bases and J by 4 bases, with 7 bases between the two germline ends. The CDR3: CASSYSPAYNEQFF. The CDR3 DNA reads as TGTGCCAGCAGTTACTCGCCCGCATACAATGAGCAGTTCTTC.

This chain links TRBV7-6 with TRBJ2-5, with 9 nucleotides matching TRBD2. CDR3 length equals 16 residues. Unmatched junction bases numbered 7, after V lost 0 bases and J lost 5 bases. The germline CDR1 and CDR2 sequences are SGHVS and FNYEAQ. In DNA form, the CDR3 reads TGTGCCAGCAGCTTAGCCGGCGGGAGGGCCGCGGAGACCCAGTACTTC. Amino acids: CASSLAGGRAAETQYF.

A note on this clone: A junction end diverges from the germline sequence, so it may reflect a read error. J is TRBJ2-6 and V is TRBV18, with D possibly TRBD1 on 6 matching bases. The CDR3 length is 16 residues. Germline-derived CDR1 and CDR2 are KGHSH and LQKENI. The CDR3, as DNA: TGTGCCAGCTCCCCACTGGGGGCCTCTGGGGCCAACGTCCTGACTTTC. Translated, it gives CASSPLGASGANVLTF.

CDR3 in amino acids: CASSPVSTGELFF. The CDR3 bases are TGTGCCAGCAGCCCTGTATCAACCGGGGAGCTGTTTTTT. The chain joins TRBV5-5 to TRBJ2-2, with unresolved D. The CDR3 extends over 13 amino acids. V lost 4 bases, J lost 5 bases, and 9 bases lay in between. CDR1 and CDR2 (germline): SGHKS, YYEKEE (reference sequence).

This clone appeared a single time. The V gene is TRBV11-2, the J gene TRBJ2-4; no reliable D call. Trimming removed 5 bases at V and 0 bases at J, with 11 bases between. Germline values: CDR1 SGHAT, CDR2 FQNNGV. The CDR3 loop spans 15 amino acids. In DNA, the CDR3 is TGTGCCAGCAGCCCGAATATCCTAGCCAAAAACATTCAGTACTTC. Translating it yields CASSPNILAKNIQYF.

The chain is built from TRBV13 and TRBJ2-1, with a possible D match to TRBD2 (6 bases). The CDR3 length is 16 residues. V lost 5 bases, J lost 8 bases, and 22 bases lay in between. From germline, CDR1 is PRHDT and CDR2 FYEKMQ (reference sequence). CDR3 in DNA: TGTGCCAGCAGCCCCGACCGAAGGCGGGATAGAGATGAGCAGTTCTTC. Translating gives CASSPDRRRDRDEQFF.

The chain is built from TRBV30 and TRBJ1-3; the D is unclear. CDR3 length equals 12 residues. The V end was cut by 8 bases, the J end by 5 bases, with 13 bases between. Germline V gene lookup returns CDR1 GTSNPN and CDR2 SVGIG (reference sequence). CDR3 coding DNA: TGTGCCACCGAGGGAGTACGAAACACCATATATTTT. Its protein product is CATEGVRNTIYF.

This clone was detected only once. CDR3 sequence (DNA): TGTGCCAGCAGCTGGGGGACTAGCGGGGTCCGCTCCTACGAGCAGTACTTC. Translating it yields CASSWGTSGVRSYEQYF. This chain links TRBV5-8 with TRBJ2-7; TRBD2 aligns across 13 bases. Germline V gives CDR1 SGHTS, CDR2 YDEGEE. The J segment lost 0 bases and the V segment lost 3 bases, leaving 6 bases of the junction unmatched. The CDR3 spans 17 residues.

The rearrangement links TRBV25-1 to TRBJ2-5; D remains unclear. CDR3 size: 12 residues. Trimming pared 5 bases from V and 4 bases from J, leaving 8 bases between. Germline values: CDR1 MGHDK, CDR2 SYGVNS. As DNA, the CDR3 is TGTGCCAGCAGTTCCTCCAGAGAGACCCAGTACTTC. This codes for CASSSSRETQYF.

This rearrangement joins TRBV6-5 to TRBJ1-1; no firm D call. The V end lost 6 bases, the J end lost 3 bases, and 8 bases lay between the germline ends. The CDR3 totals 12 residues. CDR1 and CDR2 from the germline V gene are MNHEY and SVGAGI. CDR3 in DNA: TGTGCCAGCAGGTATAGGGACACTGAAGCTTTCTTT. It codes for CASRYRDTEAFF.

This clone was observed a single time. CDR3 amino acids: CASSLSLGQGWDVLTF. CDR3 in DNA: TGTGCCAGCAGCTTGTCCCTCGGACAGGGGTGGGACGTCCTGACTTTC. The V and J genes are TRBV5-4 and TRBJ2-6, with TRBD1 matching over 9 bases. V shed 1 base, J shed 11 bases, and the junction held 10 bases outside the gene matches. The CDR3 runs to 16 residues. The germline CDR1 and CDR2 sequences are SGHNT and YYREEE (reference sequence). Variable domain in full (rest from reference TRBV5-4 and TRBJ2-6): ETGVTQSPTHLIKTRGQQVTLRCSSQSGHNTVSWYQQALGQGPQFIFQYYREEENGRGNFPPRFSGLQFPNYSSELNVNALELDDSALYLCASSLSLGQGWDVLTFGAGSRLTVL.

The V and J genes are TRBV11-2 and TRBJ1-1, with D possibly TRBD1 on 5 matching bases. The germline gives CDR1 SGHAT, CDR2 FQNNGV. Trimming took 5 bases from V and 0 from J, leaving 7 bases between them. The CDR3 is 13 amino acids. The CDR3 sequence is CASSRDLNTEAFF. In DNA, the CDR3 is TGTGCCAGCAGCCGGGACTTGAACACTGAAGCTTTCTTT.

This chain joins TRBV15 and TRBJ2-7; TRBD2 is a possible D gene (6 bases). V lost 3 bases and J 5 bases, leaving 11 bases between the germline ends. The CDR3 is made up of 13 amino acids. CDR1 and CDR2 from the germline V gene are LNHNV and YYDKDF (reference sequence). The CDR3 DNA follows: TGTGCCACCAGCAGCCTTGGGAGGAACGAGCAGTACTTC. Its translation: CATSSLGRNEQYF.

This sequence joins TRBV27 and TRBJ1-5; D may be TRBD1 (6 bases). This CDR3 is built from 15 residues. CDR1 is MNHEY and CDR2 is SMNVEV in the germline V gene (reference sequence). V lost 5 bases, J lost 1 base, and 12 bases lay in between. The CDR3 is CASSPHTGSNQPQHF. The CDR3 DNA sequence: TGTGCCAGCAGTCCACATACAGGGAGCAATCAGCCCCAGCATTTT.

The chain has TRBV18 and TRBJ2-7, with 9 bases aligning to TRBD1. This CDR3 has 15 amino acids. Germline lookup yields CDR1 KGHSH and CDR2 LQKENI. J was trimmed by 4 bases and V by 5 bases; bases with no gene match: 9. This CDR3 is CASSNGQGRGYEQYF. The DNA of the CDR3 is TGTGCCAGCTCAAACGGACAGGGGCGGGGGTACGAGCAGTACTTC.

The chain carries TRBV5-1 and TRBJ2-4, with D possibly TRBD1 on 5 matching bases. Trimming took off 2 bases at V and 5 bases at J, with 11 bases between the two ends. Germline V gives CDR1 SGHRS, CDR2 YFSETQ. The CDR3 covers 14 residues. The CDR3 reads CASSLGARENIQYF. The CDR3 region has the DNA TGCGCCAGCAGCTTAGGGGCACGGGAAAACATTCAGTACTTC.

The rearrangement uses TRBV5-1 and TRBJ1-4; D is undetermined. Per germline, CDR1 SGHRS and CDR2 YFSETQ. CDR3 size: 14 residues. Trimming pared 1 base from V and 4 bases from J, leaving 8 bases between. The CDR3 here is CASSLHPSNEKLFF. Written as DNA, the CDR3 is TGCGCCAGCAGCTTGCACCCGAGTAATGAAAAACTGTTTTTT.

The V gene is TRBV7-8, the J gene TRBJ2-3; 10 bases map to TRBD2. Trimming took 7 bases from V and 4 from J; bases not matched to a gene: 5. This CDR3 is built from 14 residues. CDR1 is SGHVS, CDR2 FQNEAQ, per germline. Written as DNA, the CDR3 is TGTGCCAGCAAGGAGCGGGAGGGCTCAGATACGCAGTATTTT. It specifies CASKEREGSDTQYF.

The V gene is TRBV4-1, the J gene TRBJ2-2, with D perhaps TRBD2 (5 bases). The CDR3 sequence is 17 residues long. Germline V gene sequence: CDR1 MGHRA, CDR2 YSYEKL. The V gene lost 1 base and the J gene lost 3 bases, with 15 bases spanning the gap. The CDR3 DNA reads TGCGCCAGCAGCCAAGTAATAGGAGGCCGGGACACCGGGGAGCTGTTTTTT. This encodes CASSQVIGGRDTGELFF.

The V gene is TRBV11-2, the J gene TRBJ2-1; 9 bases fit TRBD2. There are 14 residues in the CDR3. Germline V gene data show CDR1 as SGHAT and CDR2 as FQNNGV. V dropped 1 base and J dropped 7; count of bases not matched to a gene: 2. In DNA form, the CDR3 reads TGTGCCAGCAGCTTAGGACTAGCGGCAAATGAGCAGTTCTTC. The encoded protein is CASSLGLAANEQFF.

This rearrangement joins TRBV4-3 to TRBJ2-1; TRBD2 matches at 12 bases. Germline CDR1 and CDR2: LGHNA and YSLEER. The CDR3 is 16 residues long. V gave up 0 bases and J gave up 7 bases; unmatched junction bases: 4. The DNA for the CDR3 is TGCGCCAGCAGCCAAGACCGACTAGCGGGAGTTAATGAGCAGTTCTTC. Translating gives CASSQDRLAGVNEQFF.

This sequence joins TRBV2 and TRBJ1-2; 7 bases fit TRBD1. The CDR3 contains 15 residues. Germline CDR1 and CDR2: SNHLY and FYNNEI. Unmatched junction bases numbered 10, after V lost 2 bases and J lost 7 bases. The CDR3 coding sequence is TGTGCCAGCAGTGAATCCCGGACAGGACTATCTGGCTACACCTTC. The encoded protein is CASSESRTGLSGYTF.

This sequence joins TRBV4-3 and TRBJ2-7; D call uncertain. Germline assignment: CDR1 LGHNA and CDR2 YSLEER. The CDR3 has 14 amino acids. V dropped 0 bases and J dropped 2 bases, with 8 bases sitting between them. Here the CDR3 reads CASSQDGQTYEQYF. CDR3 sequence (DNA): TGCGCCAGCAGCCAAGATGGGCAGACCTACGAGCAGTACTTC.